What follows are 26 T cell receptor beta chains derived from one specimen sequenced in a study of shared clonotypes between healthy human individuals. Profiling relied on immunoSEQ multiplex PCR, and the TCRdb table lists in-frame clones only, not all of them. Altogether 2.3 million or so clones are present, 90% to 95% being singletons, with the ten largest covering 0.39%. Specimen: naive CD4+ T cells from PBMCs. The subset is: CD45RA+ positively selected. The receptor source for this set is a man aged 18 to 30 in good health. Some clones in this sample may be carry-over from other donors' samples.

As for this clone: Other DNA sequences in the same sample also yield this CDR3. The chain couples TRBV5-1 to TRBJ2-7, with 11 bases lining up with TRBD2. The germline V gene has CDR1 SGHRS and CDR2 YFSETQ. With 4 bases clipped from V and 0 bases from J, the junction kept 3 bases outside the gene matches. CDR3 length equals 15 residues. The CDR3: CASSGTSGSSYEQYF. CDR3 DNA: TGCGCCAGCAGCGGGACTAGCGGAAGCTCCTACGAGCAGTACTTC.

The chain couples TRBV11-2 to TRBJ2-7, with D perhaps matching TRBD1 (7 bases). The CDR3 runs to 15 residues. Germline V lookup: CDR1 SGHAT, CDR2 FQNNGV. V was trimmed by 4 bases and J by 6 bases, leaving 19 bases between them. CDR3 in amino acids: CASSSGALEGAEQYF. CDR3 DNA: TGTGCCAGCAGCTCGGGGGCTTTGGAGGGGGCCGAGCAGTACTTC.

The chain joins TRBV5-1 to TRBJ2-5; D tentatively fits TRBD1 or TRBD2 (5 bases each). V was pared by 0 bases and J by 1 base, with 13 bases between. The germline V gene has CDR1 SGHRS and CDR2 YFSETQ. The CDR3 runs to 16 residues. The CDR3 DNA reads TGCGCCAGCAGCTTGGTTCGGGACGGACCCCAAGAGACCCAGTACTTC. Translated: CASSLVRDGPQETQYF. Based on the CDR3 plus reference TRBV5-1 and TRBJ2-5, the full variable domain is KAGVTQTPRYLIKTRGQQVTLSCSPISGHRSVSWYQQTPGQGLQFLFEYFSETQRNKGNFPGRFSGRQFSNSRSEMNVSTLELGDSALYLCASSLVRDGPQETQYFGPGTRLLVL.

The rearrangement uses TRBV15 and TRBJ1-2; D perhaps matches TRBD1 (6 bases). The CDR3 has 13 residues. Per germline, CDR1 LNHNV and CDR2 YYDKDF (reference sequence). The germline V and J ends were trimmed by 0 bases and 8 bases, with 10 bases remaining between them. CDR3 coding DNA: TGTGCCACCAGCAGAGATCCAGGGGACGGCTACACCTTC. Translating it yields CATSRDPGDGYTF.

This sequence joins TRBV7-9 and TRBJ2-5, with D perhaps TRBD1 or TRBD2 (5 bases each). Trimming took off 5 bases at V and 2 bases at J, with 12 bases between the two ends. CDR1 is SEHNR, CDR2 FQNEAQ, per germline (reference sequence). The CDR3 has 14 residues. CDR3 sequence (DNA): TGTGCCAGCAGCCCCTGGGGGAAACAAGAGACCCAGTACTTC. It is translated as CASSPWGKQETQYF.

The rearrangement joins TRBV7-2 to TRBJ2-7; 8 bases map to TRBD1. This CDR3 is built from 14 residues. The ends lost 1 base at V and 4 bases at J; junction bases unmatched: 3. Germline-derived CDR1 and CDR2 are SGHTA and FQGNSA. The CDR3 DNA is TGTGCCAGCAGCTTAGGGACAGGGCCGTACGAGCAGTACTTC. It specifies CASSLGTGPYEQYF.

V is TRBV7-8 and J is TRBJ1-6, with D perhaps matching TRBD1 (6 bases). Germline-derived CDR1 and CDR2 are SGHVS and FQNEAQ. V was shortened by 3 bases and J by 10 bases, with 10 bases between the two germline ends. The CDR3 has 13 amino acids. Written as DNA, the CDR3 is TGTGCCAGCAGCTTGAGGGACACCTCACCCCTCCACTTT. This translates into CASSLRDTSPLHF.

The rearrangement joins TRBV7-9 to TRBJ2-1; D possibly corresponds to TRBD1 (5 bases). With 2 bases removed from V and 2 bases from J, the gap between germline ends came to 19 bases. The CDR3 is made up of 18 amino acids. CDR1 and CDR2 (germline): SEHNR, FQNEAQ (reference sequence). The CDR3 coding sequence is TGTGCCAGCAGCTTATCTGGCGGCCAGGGCTATCCCTACAATGAGCAGTTCTTC. Its protein is CASSLSGGQGYPYNEQFF.

The V call is TRBV6-5, the J call TRBJ2-5, with D uncertain. CDR1 is MNHEY, CDR2 SVGAGI, per germline. The CDR3 has 14 residues. Trimming stripped 6 bases from V and 5 bases from J, with 16 bases between. The CDR3 spells CASRVDRVRETQYF. The CDR3 region has the DNA TGTGCCAGCAGGGTCGATAGGGTTCGGGAGACCCAGTACTTC.

The rearrangement joins TRBV7-3 to TRBJ1-1, with 8 positions matching TRBD1. This CDR3 is built from 14 residues. From germline, CDR1 is SGHTA and CDR2 FQGTGA. The V segment lost 4 bases and the J segment 5 bases; nucleotides outside the gene matches: 6. CDR3 residues: CASSSRTGRTEAFF. CDR3 coding DNA: TGTGCCAGCAGCTCCCGGACAGGGCGGACTGAAGCTTTCTTT.

The chain joins TRBV4-1 to TRBJ1-4; D is possibly TRBD1 (6 bases). Germline CDR1 MGHRA, CDR2 YSYEKL. Trimming took 2 bases from V and 7 from J, leaving 17 bases between them. The CDR3 has 16 amino acids. CDR3 sequence: CASSQSRGGVGEKLFF. CDR3 bases: TGCGCCAGCAGCCAAAGTAGGGGGGGGGTAGGTGAAAAACTGTTTTTT.

The V call is TRBV28, the J call TRBJ1-5; 10 nucleotides align to TRBD1. Germline V gene data show CDR1 as MDHEN and CDR2 as SYDVKM. The CDR3 loop spans 19 amino acids. V lost 1 base to trimming and J lost 2 bases; unmatched junction nucleotides: 11. DNA of the CDR3: TGTGCCAGCAGTTTATTTTCGGGACAGGGGATTTGGCGCAATCAGCCCCAGCATTTT. The encoded protein is CASSLFSGQGIWRNQPQHF.

The rearrangement links TRBV9 to TRBJ2-3, with D tentatively TRBD2 (5 bases). V was shortened by 0 bases and J by 4 bases, with 9 bases between the two germline ends. CDR1 and CDR2 from the germline V gene are SGDLS and YYNGEE. This CDR3 contains 14 residues. CDR3 amino acids: CASSVVGISDTQYF. The CDR3 region has the DNA TGTGCCAGCAGCGTAGTCGGGATCTCAGATACGCAGTATTTT.

The rearrangement links TRBV6-1 to TRBJ2-1, with a weak D call TRBD1 (6 bases). With 6 bases removed from V and 4 bases from J, the gap between germline ends came to 13 bases. CDR3 length: 14 residues. CDR1 MNHNS and CDR2 SASEGT come from the germline V gene. As DNA, the CDR3 is TGTGCCAGCAGCCGGGACAATTCATACAATGAGCAGTTCTTC. Its protein product is CASSRDNSYNEQFF.

The table lists this clone with a count of one. The V and J genes are TRBV5-1 and TRBJ2-3, with TRBD2 matching over 13 bases. The CDR3 consists of 16 residues. J was trimmed by 2 bases and V by 3 bases; bases with no gene match: 3. Germline CDR1 and CDR2: SGHRS and YFSETQ. The DNA for the CDR3 is TGCGCCAGCAGCTCCGGGACTAGCGGGAACACAGATACGCAGTATTTT. Translating it yields CASSSGTSGNTDTQYF.

This clone turned up a few times. The genes are TRBV13 and TRBJ1-1; D remains unclear. The germline CDR1 and CDR2 sequences are PRHDT and FYEKMQ (reference sequence). V was pared by 0 bases and J by 3 bases, with 11 bases between. The CDR3 covers 15 residues. Here the CDR3 DNA reads TGTGCCAGCAGCTTAGGGGTCAGTGGGGACACTGAAGCTTTCTTT. It yields the protein CASSLGVSGDTEAFF.

The chain has TRBV11-1 and TRBJ2-1, with D perhaps matching TRBD1 or TRBD2 (6 bases each). This CDR3 comprises 18 residues. V was trimmed by 5 bases and J by 0 bases, leaving 20 bases between them. Germline values: CDR1 SGHAT, CDR2 FQDESV (reference sequence). The CDR3 nucleotides are TGTGCCAGCAGCGGGGGCCCGGGCGCGGGGAGCTCCTACAATGAGCAGTTCTTC. Residues: CASSGGPGAGSSYNEQFF.

This clone was observed a few times. The chain joins TRBV11-2 to TRBJ1-5; D unresolved. Germline-derived CDR1 and CDR2 are SGHAT and FQNNGV. The CDR3 length is 15 residues. Between the trimmed V and J ends, which lost 5 bases and 2 bases, there was a span of 13 bases. CDR3 nucleotides: TGTGCCAGCAGCCCGGGCCCTTATGGCAATCAGCCCCAGCATTTT. This codes for CASSPGPYGNQPQHF. Based on the CDR3 plus reference TRBV11-2 and TRBJ1-5, the full variable domain is EAGVAQSPRYKIIEKRQSVAFWCNPISGHATLYWYQQILGQGPKLLIQFQNNGVVDDSQLPKDRFSAERLKGVDSTLKIQPAKLEDSAVYLCASSPGPYGNQPQHFGDGTRLSIL.

This clone was picked up one time. V usage is TRBV18 and J usage is TRBJ2-3; 10 nucleotides line up with TRBD2. This CDR3 spans 14 amino acids. Germline CDR1 is KGHSH and CDR2 is LQKENI. The trim removed 5 bases at V and 4 bases at J, leaving 3 bases unmatched. The CDR3 loop is CASSSLAGADTQYF. DNA for the CDR3: TGTGCCAGCTCAAGTCTAGCGGGAGCAGATACGCAGTATTTT.

The chain has TRBV6-1 and TRBJ2-5; D might be TRBD1 or TRBD2, each matching 5 bases. Deletions cut 6 bases from V and 4 bases from J, with 12 bases between. CDR1 and CDR2 (germline): MNHNS, SASEGT. This CDR3 contains 13 residues. The CDR3 DNA sequence: TGTGCCAGCAGGGGTGGGACGTCAGAGACCCAGTACTTC. As protein: CASRGGTSETQYF.

This clone was detected only once. At one of its ends the junction is not consistent with the germline gene, which may arise from a read error. V gene TRBV4-2 combines with J gene TRBJ1-5, with 10 bases fitting TRBD1. The CDR3 is 19 residues long. CDR1 is LGHNA and CDR2 is YNFKEQ in the germline V gene. The CDR3 protein is CASGQPRQGAFRRNQPQHF. The CDR3 DNA reads TGTGCCAGCGGCCAGCCCCGACAGGGGGCCTTCAGGAGGAATCAGCCCCAGCATTTT.

The gene calls are TRBV28 and TRBJ2-7; D is uncertain. V was pared by 11 bases and J by 2 bases, with 16 bases between. The CDR3 consists of 13 residues. The germline V gene encodes CDR1 MDHEN and CDR2 SYDVKM. CDR3 sequence (DNA): TGTGCCCTTCTGTACTCAAGACCCTACGAGCAGTACTTC. It encodes CALLYSRPYEQYF.

The chain carries TRBV7-2 and TRBJ1-2; 9 nucleotides match TRBD1. This CDR3 is built from 16 residues. With V trimmed by 5 bases and J by 6 bases, 13 bases remained unmatched. The germline CDR1 and CDR2 sequences are SGHTA and FQGNSA. The CDR3 DNA is TGTGCCAGCAGCCCCCGTTGGGGGACAGGGAGGAATGGCTACACCTTC. It specifies CASSPRWGTGRNGYTF.

The rearrangement joins TRBV2 to TRBJ2-4; TRBD2 aligns across 8 bases. Germline values: CDR1 SNHLY, CDR2 FYNNEI. The CDR3 spans 15 residues. This CDR3 reads CAAKREQIAKNIQYF. In nucleotides, the CDR3 is TGTGCGGCGAAGCGGGAGCAGATAGCCAAAAACATTCAGTACTTC.

The chain uses TRBV19 and TRBJ2-7, with 13 bases that match TRBD2. The CDR3 extends over 15 amino acids. Germline V CDR1 and CDR2: LNHDA, SQIVND (reference sequence). V was pared by 5 bases and J by 3 bases, with 4 bases of the junction left unmatched. In DNA, the CDR3 is TGTGCCAGTAGTGCACTAGCGGGAGGGCTCTACGAGCAGTACTTC. Its protein is CASSALAGGLYEQYF.

The V call is TRBV27, the J call TRBJ1-2; TRBD1 might be the D (6 bases). This CDR3 has 17 amino acids. Per germline, CDR1 MNHEY and CDR2 SMNVEV (reference sequence). Trimming removed 1 base at V and 4 bases at J, with 19 bases between. The CDR3 DNA sequence: TGTGCCAGCAGTTTATTCTCGGTGGCAGGGGACTTCTATGGCTACACCTTC. Its translation is CASSLFSVAGDFYGYTF.